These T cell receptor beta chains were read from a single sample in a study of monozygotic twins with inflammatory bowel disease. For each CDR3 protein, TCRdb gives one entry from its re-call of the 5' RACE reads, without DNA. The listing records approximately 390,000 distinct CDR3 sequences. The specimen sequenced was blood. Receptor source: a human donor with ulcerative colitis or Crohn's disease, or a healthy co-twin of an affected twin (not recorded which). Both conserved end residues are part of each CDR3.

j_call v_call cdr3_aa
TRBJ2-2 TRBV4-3 CASSQDMQPPAGELVF
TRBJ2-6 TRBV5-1 CASSTVGGANVLTF
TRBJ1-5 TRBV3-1 CASSGEGYQPQHF
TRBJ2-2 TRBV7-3 CASSLGADRAFLAGELFF
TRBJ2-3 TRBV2 CASDYLAGVKDTQYF
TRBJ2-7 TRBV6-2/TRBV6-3 CASSYSGQDPYEQYF
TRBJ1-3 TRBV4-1 CASSQEQGWGNTIYF
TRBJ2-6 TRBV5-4 CASSSQLGSGANVLTF
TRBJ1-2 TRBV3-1 CASSQFRGSGYTF
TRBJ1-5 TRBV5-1 CASSPRGEQPQHF
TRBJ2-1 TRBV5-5 CASSEGQGFYNEQFF
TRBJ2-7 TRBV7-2 CASSLDVGEQYF
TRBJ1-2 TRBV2 CASSAGVSNYGYTF
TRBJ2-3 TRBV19 CASTAAGGLTDTQYF
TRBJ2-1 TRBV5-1 CASKVGQSYNEQFF
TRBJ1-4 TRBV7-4 CASSSSVRPTNEKLFF
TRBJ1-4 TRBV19 CASNPGQGFLIVEKLFF
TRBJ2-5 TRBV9 CASSSRRARETQYF
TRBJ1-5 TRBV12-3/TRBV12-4 CASSSASNQPQHF
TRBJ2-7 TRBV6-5 CASNAGGGGWITYEQYF
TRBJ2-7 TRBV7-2 CASSTGLLGGEQYF
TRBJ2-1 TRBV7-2 CASSLEGGPYQQFF
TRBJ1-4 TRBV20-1 CSALDRGIDEKLFF
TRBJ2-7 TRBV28 CASSRDNRAYEQYF